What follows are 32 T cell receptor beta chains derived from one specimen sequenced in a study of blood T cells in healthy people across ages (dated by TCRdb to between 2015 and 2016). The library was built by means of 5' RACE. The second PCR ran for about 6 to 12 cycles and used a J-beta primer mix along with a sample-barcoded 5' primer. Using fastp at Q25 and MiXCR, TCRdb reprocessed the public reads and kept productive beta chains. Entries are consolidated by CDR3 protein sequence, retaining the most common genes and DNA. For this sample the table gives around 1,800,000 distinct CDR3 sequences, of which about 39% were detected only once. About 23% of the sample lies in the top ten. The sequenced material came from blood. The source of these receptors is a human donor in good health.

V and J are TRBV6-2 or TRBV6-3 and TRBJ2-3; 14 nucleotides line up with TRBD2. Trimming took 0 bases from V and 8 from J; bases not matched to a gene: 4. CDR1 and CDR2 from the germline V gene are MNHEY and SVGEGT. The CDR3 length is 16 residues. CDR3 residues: CASSYSSGLAGGTQYF. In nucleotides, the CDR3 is TGTGCCAGCAGTTACTCATCTGGACTAGCGGGGGGTACGCAGTATTTT.

The CDR3 here is CASSLAAGPNTEAFF. The CDR3 region has the DNA TGTGCCAGCAGCTTAGCGGCGGGCCCGAACACTGAAGCTTTCTTT. The V call is TRBV7-2, the J call TRBJ1-1; D is ambiguous. Trimming cost V 0 bases and J 1 base, with 9 bases left between them. Germline CDR1 reads SGHTA; CDR2 reads FQGNSA. The CDR3 sequence is 15 residues long.

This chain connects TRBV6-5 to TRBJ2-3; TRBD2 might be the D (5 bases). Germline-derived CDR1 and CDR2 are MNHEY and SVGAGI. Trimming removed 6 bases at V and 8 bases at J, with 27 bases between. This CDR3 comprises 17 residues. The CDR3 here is CASRFSLLRTSPGTQYF. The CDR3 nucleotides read TGTGCCAGCAGGTTCTCCCTCCTAAGGACTTCCCCGGGTACGCAGTATTTT.

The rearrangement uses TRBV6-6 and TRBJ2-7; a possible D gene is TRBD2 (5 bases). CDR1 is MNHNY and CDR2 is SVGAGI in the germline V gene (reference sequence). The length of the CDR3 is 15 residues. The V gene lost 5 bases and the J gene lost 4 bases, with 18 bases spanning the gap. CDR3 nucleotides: TGTGCCAGCAGTCCCAGCAACGGCGGAGGATACGAGCAGTACTTC. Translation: CASSPSNGGGYEQYF.

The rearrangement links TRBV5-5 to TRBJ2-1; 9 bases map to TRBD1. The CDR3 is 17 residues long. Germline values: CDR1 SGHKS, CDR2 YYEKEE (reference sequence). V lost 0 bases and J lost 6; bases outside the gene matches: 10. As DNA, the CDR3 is TGTGCCAGCAGCTTGGCCTTCTGGACAGGGGTTCGCAATGAGCAGTTCTTC. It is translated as CASSLAFWTGVRNEQFF.

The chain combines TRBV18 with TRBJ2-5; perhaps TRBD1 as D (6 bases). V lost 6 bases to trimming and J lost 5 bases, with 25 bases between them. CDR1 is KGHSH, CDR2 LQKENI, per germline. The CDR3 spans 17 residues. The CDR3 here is CASSPPRGGSSGETQYF. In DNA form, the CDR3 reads TGTGCCAGCTCTCCCCCCAGAGGGGGTTCGTCGGGGGAGACCCAGTACTTC. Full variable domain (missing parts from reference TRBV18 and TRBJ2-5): NAGVMQNPRHLVRRRGQEARLRCSPMKGHSHVYWYRQLPEEGLKFMVYLQKENIIDESGMPKERFSAEFPKEGPSILRIQQVVRGDSAAYFCASSPPRGGSSGETQYFGPGTRLLVL.

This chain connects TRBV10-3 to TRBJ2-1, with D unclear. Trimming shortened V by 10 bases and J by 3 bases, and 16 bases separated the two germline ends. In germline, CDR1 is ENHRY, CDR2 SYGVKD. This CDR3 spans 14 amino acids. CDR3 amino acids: CATLRADYYNEQFF. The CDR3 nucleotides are TGTGCCACCCTTCGGGCTGATTACTACAATGAGCAGTTCTTC.

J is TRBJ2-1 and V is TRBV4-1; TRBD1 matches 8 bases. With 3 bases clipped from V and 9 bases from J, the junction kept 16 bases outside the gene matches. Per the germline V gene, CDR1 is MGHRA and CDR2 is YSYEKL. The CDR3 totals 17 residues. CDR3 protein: CASSQGVRDRRRGEQFF. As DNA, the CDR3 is TGCGCCAGCAGCCAGGGTGTCCGGGACAGGAGGCGAGGTGAGCAGTTCTTC.

CDR3 amino acids: CSVHTLEGGTGYTF. The CDR3 nucleotides are TGCAGCGTCCACACCTTGGAGGGCGGAACTGGCTACACCTTC. J is TRBJ1-2 and V is TRBV29-1; D gene ambiguous. Trimming cost V 6 bases and J 7 bases, with 21 bases left between them. Germline lookup yields CDR1 SQVTM and CDR2 ANQGSEA. The CDR3 loop spans 14 amino acids.

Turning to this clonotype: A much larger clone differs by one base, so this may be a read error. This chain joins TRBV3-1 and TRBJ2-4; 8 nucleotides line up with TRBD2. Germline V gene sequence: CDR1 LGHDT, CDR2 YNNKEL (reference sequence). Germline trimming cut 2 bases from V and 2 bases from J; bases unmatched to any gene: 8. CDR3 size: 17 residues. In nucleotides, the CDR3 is TGTGCCAGCAGCCAACCTCCCCAGCGGGGGACCAAAAACATTCAGTACTTC. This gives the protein CASSQPPQRGTKNIQYF.

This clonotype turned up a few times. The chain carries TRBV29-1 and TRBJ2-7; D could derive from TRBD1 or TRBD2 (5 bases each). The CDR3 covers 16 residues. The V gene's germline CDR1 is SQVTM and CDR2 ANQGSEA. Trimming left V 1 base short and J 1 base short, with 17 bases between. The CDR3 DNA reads TGCAGCGTTGAAGGAGTGCCATGGGACGGATCCTACGAGCAGTACTTC. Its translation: CSVEGVPWDGSYEQYF.

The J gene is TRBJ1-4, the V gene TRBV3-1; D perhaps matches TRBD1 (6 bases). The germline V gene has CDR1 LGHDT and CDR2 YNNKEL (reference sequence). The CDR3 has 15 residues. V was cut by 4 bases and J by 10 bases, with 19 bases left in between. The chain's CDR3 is CASSLDRFGGAKLFF. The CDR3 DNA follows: TGTGCCAGCAGCCTAGACAGATTTGGGGGCGCAAAACTGTTTTTT.

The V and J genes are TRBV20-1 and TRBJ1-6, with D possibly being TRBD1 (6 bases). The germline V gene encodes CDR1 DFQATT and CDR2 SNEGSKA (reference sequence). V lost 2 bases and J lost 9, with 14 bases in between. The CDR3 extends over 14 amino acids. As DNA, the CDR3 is TGCAGTGCTAGATCAGGGGTAGGGGGTTCACCCCTCCACTTT. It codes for CSARSGVGGSPLHF.

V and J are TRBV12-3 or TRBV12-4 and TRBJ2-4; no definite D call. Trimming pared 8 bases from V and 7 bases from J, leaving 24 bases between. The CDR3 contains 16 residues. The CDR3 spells CASPWAVGGPHNIQYF. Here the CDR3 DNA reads TGTGCCAGCCCTTGGGCCGTGGGTGGGCCCCACAACATTCAGTACTTC.

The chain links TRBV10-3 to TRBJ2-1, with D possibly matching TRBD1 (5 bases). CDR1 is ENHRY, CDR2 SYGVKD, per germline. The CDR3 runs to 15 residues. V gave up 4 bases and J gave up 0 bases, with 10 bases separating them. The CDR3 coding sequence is TGTGCCATCAGTGTCCAGGGTAGCTCCTACAATGAGCAGTTCTTC. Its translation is CAISVQGSSYNEQFF.

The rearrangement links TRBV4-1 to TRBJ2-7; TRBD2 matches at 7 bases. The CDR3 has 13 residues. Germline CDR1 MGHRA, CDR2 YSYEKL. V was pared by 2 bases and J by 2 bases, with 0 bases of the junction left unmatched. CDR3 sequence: CASSQTSAYEQYF. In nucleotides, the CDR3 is TGCGCCAGCAGCCAAACTAGCGCCTACGAGCAGTACTTC.

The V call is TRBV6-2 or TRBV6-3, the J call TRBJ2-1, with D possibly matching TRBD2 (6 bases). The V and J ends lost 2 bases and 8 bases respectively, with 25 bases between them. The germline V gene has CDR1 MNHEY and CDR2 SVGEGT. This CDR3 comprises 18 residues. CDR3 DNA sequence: TGTGCCAGCAGTTACAATCGGATAGCGGTGCCACTTGGCGATGAGCAGTTCTTC. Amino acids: CASSYNRIAVPLGDEQFF.

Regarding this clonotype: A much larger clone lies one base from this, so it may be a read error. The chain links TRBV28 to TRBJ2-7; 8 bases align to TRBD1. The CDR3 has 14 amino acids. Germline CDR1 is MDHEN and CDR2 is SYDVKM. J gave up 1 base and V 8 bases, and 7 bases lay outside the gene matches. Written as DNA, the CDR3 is TGTGCCAGCGGTCCCCGGACAGGGTCCTACGAGCAGTACTTC. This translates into CASGPRTGSYEQYF. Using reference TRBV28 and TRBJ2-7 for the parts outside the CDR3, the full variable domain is DVKVTQSSRYLVKRTGEKVFLECVQDMDHENMFWYRQDPGLGLRLIYFSYDVKMKEKGDIPEGYSVSREKKERFSLILESASTNQTSMYLCASGPRTGSYEQYFGPGTRLTVT.

The CDR3 DNA follows: TGTGCCAGCAGCTCCGGTCCCAGATACGAGCAGTACTTC. This encodes CASSSGPRYEQYF. The chain joins TRBV7-3 to TRBJ2-7; no clear D. Germline V gene data show CDR1 as SGHTA and CDR2 as FQGTGA. Trimming shortened V by 4 bases and J by 4 bases, and 11 bases separated the two germline ends. There are 13 residues in the CDR3.

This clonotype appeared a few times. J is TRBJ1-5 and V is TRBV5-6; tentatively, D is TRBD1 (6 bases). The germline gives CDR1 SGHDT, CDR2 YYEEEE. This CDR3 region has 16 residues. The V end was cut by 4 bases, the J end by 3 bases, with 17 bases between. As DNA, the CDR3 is TGTGCCAGCAGCACCTACAGGGCCGGGTACAATCAGCCCCAGCATTTT. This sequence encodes CASSTYRAGYNQPQHF. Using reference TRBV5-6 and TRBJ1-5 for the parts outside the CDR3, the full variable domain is DAGVTQSPTHLIKTRGQQVTLRCSPKSGHDTVSWYQQALGQGPQFIFQYYEEEERQRGNFPDRFSGHQFPNYSSELNVNALLLGDSALYLCASSTYRAGYNQPQHFGDGTRLSIL.

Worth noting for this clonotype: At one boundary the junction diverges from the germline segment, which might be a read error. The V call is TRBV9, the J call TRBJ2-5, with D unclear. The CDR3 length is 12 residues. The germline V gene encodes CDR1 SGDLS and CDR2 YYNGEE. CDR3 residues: CACSVNQETQYF. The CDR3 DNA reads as TGTGCCTGCAGCGTAAACCAAGAGACCCAGTACTTC.

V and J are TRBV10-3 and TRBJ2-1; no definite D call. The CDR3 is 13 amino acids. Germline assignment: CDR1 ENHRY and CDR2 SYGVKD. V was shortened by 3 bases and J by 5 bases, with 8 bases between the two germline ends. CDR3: CAISDGQNNEQFF. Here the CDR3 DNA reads TGTGCCATCAGTGACGGGCAAAACAATGAGCAGTTCTTC.

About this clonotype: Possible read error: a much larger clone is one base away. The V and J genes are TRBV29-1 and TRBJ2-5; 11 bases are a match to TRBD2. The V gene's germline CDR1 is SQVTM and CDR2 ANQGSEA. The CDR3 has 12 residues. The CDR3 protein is CSETSGGETRYF. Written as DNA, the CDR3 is TGCAGCGAAACTAGCGGGGGAGAGACCCGGTACTTC. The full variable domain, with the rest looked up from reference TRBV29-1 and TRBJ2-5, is SAVISQKPSRDICQRGTSLTIQCQVDSQVTMMFWYRQQPGQSLTLIATANQGSEATYESGFVIDKFPISRPNLTFSTLTVSNMSPEDSSIYLCSETSGGETRYFGPGTRLLVL.

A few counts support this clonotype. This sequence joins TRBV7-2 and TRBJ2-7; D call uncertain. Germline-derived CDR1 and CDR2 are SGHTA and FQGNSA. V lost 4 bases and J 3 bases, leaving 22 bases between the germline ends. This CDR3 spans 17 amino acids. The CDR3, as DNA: TGTGCCAGCAGCTCCTCGTTGAATCAAGGCTTCCTCTACGAGCAGTACTTC. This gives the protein CASSSSLNQGFLYEQYF.

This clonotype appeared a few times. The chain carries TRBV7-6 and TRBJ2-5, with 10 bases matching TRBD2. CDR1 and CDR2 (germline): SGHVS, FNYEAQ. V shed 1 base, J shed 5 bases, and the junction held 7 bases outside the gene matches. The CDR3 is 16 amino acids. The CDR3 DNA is TGTGCCAGCAGCTTAGGAGCTAGCGGGGGTTATGAGACCCAGTACTTC. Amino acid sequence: CASSLGASGGYETQYF.

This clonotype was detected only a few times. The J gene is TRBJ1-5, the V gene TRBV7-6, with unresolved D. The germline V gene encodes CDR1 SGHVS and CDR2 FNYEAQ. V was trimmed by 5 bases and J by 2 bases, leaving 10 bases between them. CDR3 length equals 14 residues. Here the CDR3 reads CASSKREGNQPQHF. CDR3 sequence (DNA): TGTGCCAGCAGCAAAAGGGAGGGCAATCAGCCCCAGCATTTT.

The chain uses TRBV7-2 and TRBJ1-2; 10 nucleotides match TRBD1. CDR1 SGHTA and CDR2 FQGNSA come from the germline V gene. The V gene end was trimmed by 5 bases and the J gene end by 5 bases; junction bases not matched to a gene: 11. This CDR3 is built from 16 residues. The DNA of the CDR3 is TGTGCCAGCAGCGAGGACAGGGGGGACCGGGGATATGGCTACACCTTC. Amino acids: CASSEDRGDRGYGYTF. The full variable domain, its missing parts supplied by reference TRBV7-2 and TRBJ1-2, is GAGVSQSPSNKVTEKGKDVELRCDPISGHTALYWYRQSLGQGLEFLIYFQGNSAPDKSGLPSDRFSAERTGGSVSTLTIQRTQQEDSAVYLCASSEDRGDRGYGYTFGSGTRLTVV.

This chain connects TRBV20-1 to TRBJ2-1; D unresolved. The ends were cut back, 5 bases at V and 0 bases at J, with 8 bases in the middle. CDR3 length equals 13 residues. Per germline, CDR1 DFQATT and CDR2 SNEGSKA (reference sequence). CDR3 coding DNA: TGCAGTGCTTACTGGGGCTCCTACAATGAGCAGTTCTTC. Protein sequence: CSAYWGSYNEQFF.

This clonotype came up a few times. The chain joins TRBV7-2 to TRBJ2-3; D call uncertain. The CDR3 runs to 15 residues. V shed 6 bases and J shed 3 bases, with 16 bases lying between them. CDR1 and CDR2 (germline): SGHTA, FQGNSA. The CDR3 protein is CASSWVGDETDTQYF. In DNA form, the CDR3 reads TGTGCCAGCAGTTGGGTTGGGGATGAGACAGATACGCAGTATTTT.

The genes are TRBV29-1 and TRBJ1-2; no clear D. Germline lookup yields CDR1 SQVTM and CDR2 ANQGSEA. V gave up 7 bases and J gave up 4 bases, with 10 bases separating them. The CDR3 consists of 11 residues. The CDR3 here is CSARNGYGYTF. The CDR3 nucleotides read TGCAGCGCTAGGAACGGCTATGGCTACACCTTC.

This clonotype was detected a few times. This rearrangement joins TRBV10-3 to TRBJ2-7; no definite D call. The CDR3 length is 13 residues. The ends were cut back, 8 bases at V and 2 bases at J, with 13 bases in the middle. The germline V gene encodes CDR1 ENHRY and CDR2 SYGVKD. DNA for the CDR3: TGTGCCATCTCAATTGACCAAACCTACGAGCAGTACTTC. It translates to CAISIDQTYEQYF.

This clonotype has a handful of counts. The chain's CDR3 is CSARELQGARGYTF. The CDR3 nucleotides are TGCAGTGCTAGAGAACTACAGGGGGCGAGGGGCTACACCTTC. The chain couples TRBV20-1 to TRBJ1-2; TRBD1 matches at 9 bases. Germline loops: CDR1 DFQATT, CDR2 SNEGSKA (reference sequence). The ends lost 0 bases at V and 8 bases at J; junction bases unmatched: 7. The CDR3 has 14 residues.